Each of the 16 T cell receptor delta chains below was sequenced from the same sample in a study of gamma-delta T cells after stem cell transplantation. TCRdb made new clone calls on the RT-PCR reads using CATT. In the table there are fewer than 2,000 delta-chain clones, 0.33% of which are singletons. The specimen was gamma-delta T cells. The receptor set was obtained from a human donor. It is not recorded whose cells these are; they may come from a transplant donor.

As for this clone: A read error is likely here: a far larger clone is one base away. At the DNA level, this CDR3 is encoded by other sequences in the same sample as well. This chain uses TRDV2 with TRDJ3; 10 bases line up with TRDD3. From germline, CDR1 is GEAIGNYY and CDR2 EKD. CDR3 size: 20 residues. The DNA for the CDR3 is TGTGCCTGCGACACCGTTTTAGCACTGGGGGATGACTGGGACACCCGACAGATGTTTTTC. Residues: CACDTVLALGDDWDTRQMFF.

As to this clone: The amino acid sequence in TCRdb belongs to a much larger clone and departs from this DNA's translation at residue 11, likely a sequencing read error; the sequence shown is translated from the DNA. The chain joins TRDV2 to TRDJ1; D remains ambiguous. This CDR3 is built from 16 residues. In germline, CDR1 is GEAIGNYY, CDR2 EKD. Trimming left V 0 bases short and J 4 bases short, with 17 bases between. CDR3 region: CACDTVLAGDIDKLIF. As DNA, the CDR3 is TGTGCCTGTGACACCGTCCTGGCTGGAGACATCGATAAACTCATCTTT.

Details on this clone: Translating this DNA gives a protein that differs at residue 13 from the TCRdb one, which belongs to a much larger clone; a read error is likely, and the protein shown is this translation. V and J are TRDV2 and TRDJ1, with 12 bases aligning to TRDD3. Germline V gene lookup returns CDR1 GEAIGNYY and CDR2 EKD. The CDR3 consists of 19 residues. The junction had 12 bases not matched to a gene; V was cut back by 1 base and J by 1 base. The CDR3 is CACDTVLGDTKGRTDKLIF. As DNA, the CDR3 is TGTGCCTGTGACACTGTTCTGGGGGATACGAAGGGCCGCACCGATAAACTCATCTTT.

This clone qualifies as large. The genes are TRDV2 and TRDJ1; weak D call: TRDD3 (6 bases). Germline CDR1 GEAIGNYY, CDR2 EKD. The CDR3 is 18 residues long. V was trimmed by 0 bases and J by 5 bases, leaving 24 bases between them. The CDR3 DNA reads TGTGCCTGTGACACCGTTTTGGGGGGGGTATCGACTTATGATAAACTCATCTTT. Translated: CACDTVLGGVSTYDKLIF.

This clone was picked up a small number of times. One base separates it from a far larger clone, so it is likely a read error. Within the sample, other DNA sequences also encode this same CDR3. This chain links TRDV2 with TRDJ1; 13 bases agree with TRDD3. V lost 3 bases, J lost 4 bases, and 22 bases stayed unmatched. Germline lookup yields CDR1 GEAIGNYY and CDR2 EKD. The CDR3 sequence is 21 residues long. The CDR3 here is CACDDIPAPATGGYANDKLIF. The DNA of the CDR3 is TGTGCCTGTGACGATATTCCAGCCCCAGCTACTGGGGGATACGCGAACGATAAACTCATCTTT.

Comment on this clone: This probably arose from a read error, given a far larger clone one base away. This chain joins TRDV2 and TRDJ1; D not certain. CDR1 is GEAIGNYY, CDR2 EKD, per germline. This CDR3 has 14 residues. The CDR3 region has the DNA TGTGCCTGTAACACCGTGGTACTTACCGATAAACTCATCTTT. Translating gives CACNTVVLTDKLIF.

By frequency in the sample, this clone is large (0.1 to 1%). The rearrangement links TRDV2 to TRDJ1, with D unresolved. CDR1 is GEAIGNYY and CDR2 is EKD in the germline V gene. V was clipped by 3 bases and J by 1 base, with 17 bases between them. The CDR3 has 16 residues. The CDR3 protein is CACDPLSGVGTDKLIF. DNA for the CDR3: TGTGCCTGTGACCCCTTATCGGGAGTCGGCACCGATAAACTCATCTTT.

This clone was seen only a few times. The V call is TRDV2, the J call TRDJ1, with 9 bases lining up with TRDD3. V gave up 3 bases and J gave up 0 bases; unmatched junction bases: 13. Germline CDR1 GEAIGNYY, CDR2 EKD. The CDR3 totals 18 residues. The CDR3 DNA is TGTGCCTGTGACGCGCTACTGGGGGAACCAAAGTACACCGATAAACTCATCTTT. Protein product: CACDALLGEPKYTDKLIF.

This clone is categorized as medium-sized. This sample includes further DNA sequences coding for the same CDR3. The chain carries TRDV2 and TRDJ1; 11 positions match TRDD3. CDR1 GEAIGNYY and CDR2 EKD come from the germline V gene. There are 18 residues in the CDR3. V dropped 0 bases and J dropped 0; count of bases not matched to a gene: 8. The CDR3, as DNA: TGTGCCTGTGACACCCTGGGGGATACTCTAAAGTACACCGATAAACTCATCTTT. Translating it yields CACDTLGDTLKYTDKLIF.

This clone has a handful of counts. This DNA's translation differs at residue 11 from TCRdb's protein, which comes from a much larger clone; a read error is likely, and the protein shown is translated from the DNA. This rearrangement joins TRDV2 to TRDJ1; 12 bases align to TRDD3. The CDR3 length is 19 residues. Germline CDR1 reads GEAIGNYY; CDR2 reads EKD. Trimming at V came to 1 base and at J to 0 bases, leaving 11 bases not matched to a gene. CDR3 amino acids: CACDTVLGDTRGHTDKLIF. CDR3 DNA sequence: TGTGCCTGTGACACTGTTCTGGGGGATACGAGGGGCCACACCGATAAACTCATCTTT.

This clone came up a few times. TCRdb's protein for this DNA is that of a much larger clone and differs from the translation at residue 6, likely a read error; the protein shown is the DNA translation. CDR3 loop: CACDTTIPGAGSMTAQLFF. DNA for the CDR3: TGTGCCTGTGACACAACCATTCCTGGAGCCGGCAGCATGACAGCACAACTCTTCTTT. This chain joins TRDV2 and TRDJ2, with TRDD2 as a possible D gene (5 bases). The germline CDR1 and CDR2 sequences are GEAIGNYY and EKD. The CDR3 loop spans 19 amino acids. Trimming took 1 base from V and 3 from J, leaving 23 bases between them.

Comments on this clone: TCRdb pairs this DNA with a much larger clone's protein that differs at residue 12, likely a read error; the protein shown was translated from the DNA. CDR3 residues: CACDTVVGGGYGPDKLIF. In DNA form, the CDR3 reads TGTGCCTGTGACACCGTCGTTGGTGGGGGATACGGCCCCGATAAACTCATCTTT. The gene calls are TRDV2 and TRDJ1; 11 bases are shared with TRDD3. Germline V gene lookup returns CDR1 GEAIGNYY and CDR2 EKD. The trim removed 0 bases at V and 3 bases at J, leaving 11 bases unmatched. CDR3 length equals 18 residues.

This clone was seen more than once but under ten times. The chain couples TRDV2 to TRDJ1, with 7 bases that match TRDD3. CDR3 length equals 18 residues. Germline loops: CDR1 GEAIGNYY, CDR2 EKD. V lost 3 bases, J lost 3 bases, and 18 bases stayed unmatched. As DNA, the CDR3 is TGTGCCTGTGACCCTATCTTAGGGGCTGGGGGGTCCTCCGATAAACTCATCTTT. This translates into CACDPILGAGGSSDKLIF.

This clone appeared a few times. A far larger clone differs by one base, so this is likely a read error. The rearrangement links TRDV1 to TRDJ2, with 7 bases matching TRDD3. CDR1 is TSWWSYY and CDR2 is QGS in the germline V gene. Trimming took 4 bases from V and 1 from J; bases not matched to a gene: 30. This CDR3 region has 24 residues. This chain's CDR3 is CALGVGTGVYSPTLFRYLTAQLFF. CDR3 nucleotide sequence: TGTGCTCTTGGGGTGGGTACTGGGGTATACTCCCCTACCCTATTCCGCTATTTGACAGCACAACTCTTCTTT.

A word on this clone: A far larger clone is just one base off, so this is likely a read error. This same CDR3 is encoded by further DNA sequences in the sample. The chain joins TRDV2 to TRDJ1; 11 nucleotides line up with TRDD3. The V gene end was trimmed by 3 bases and the J gene end by 7 bases; junction bases not matched to a gene: 9. Germline V gene lookup returns CDR1 GEAIGNYY and CDR2 EKD. The CDR3 totals 15 residues. The CDR3 reads CACDPLGDTRGKLIF. In nucleotides, the CDR3 is TGTGCCTGTGACCCCCTGGGGGATACCCGGGGTAAACTCATCTTT.

This clone was picked up a small number of times. This sequence joins TRDV2 and TRDJ1; 11 nucleotides agree with TRDD3. CDR3 length: 16 amino acids. CDR1 is GEAIGNYY, CDR2 EKD, per germline. J gave up 5 bases and V 2 bases, and 9 bases lay outside the gene matches. CDR3 DNA: TGTGCCTGTGACAAACTGGGGGATAGAATTAAGGATAAACTCATCTTT. It codes for CACDKLGDRIKDKLIF.